This T cell receptor beta chain stems from a study of neurological immune-mediated disorders (dated by TCRdb to between 2019 and 2020). Describing the broader study: Peripheral blood TCR-beta repertoires from patients with HTLV-I-associated myelopathy (HAM/TSP), patients with multiple sclerosis, and healthy controls were compared in the study using UMI-based sequencing. The 95 to 120 TCR-beta libraries included longitudinal samples, technical triplicates and paired sorted CD4+ and CD8+ T-cell subsets alongside PBMC samples. The cohort included about 70 subjects: some 14 with HAM/TSP, roughly 34 with multiple sclerosis, and roughly 20 healthy controls. Overall study outcomes, separate from this receptor: TCR clonal expansion was greatest in HAM/TSP patients and smallest in MS patients, who ranked below even healthy controls. Across subjects, expanded clones never shared an identical CDR3 amino acid sequence, which suggests that the TCR-beta repertoires in every group were private.

cDNA was synthesized by template-switch 5'RACE using a primer with a 10-nucleotide random unique molecular identifier that tagged each TCR transcript. Over 170 million TCR-beta sequences, covering 15-18 subjects, were produced in each sequencing run. The RNeasy kit was used to extract total RNA. The KAPA Real-time Library Amplification kit was used to amplify TCR-beta VDJ regions with primers targeting the TCR constant region and the 5'RACE anchor. Sample indexes and Illumina adaptors were added in a first PCR, and a second PCR then increased library yield. After Ampure bead purification, the TCR product of roughly 650 bp was size-selected on a 2% E-gel SizeSelection system. Before pooling, library quality was checked on a Bioanalyzer, concentration was measured with Qubit, and libraries were quantified with the Kapa Library Quantification kit. Paired-end 2 x 150 bp sequencing of the libraries was performed on an Illumina HiSeq 2500. To increase sequence diversity, roughly 24-32% phiX was spiked into each library pool. As for the original processing: Quality-filtered reads were processed with the UMI-based MiGEC pipeline, and over 85% of raw TCR sequences were removed by the MiGEC pipeline during error correction. VDJ genes were aligned to IMGT germline references, and each clonotype was defined by a unique CDR3 amino acid sequence together with V-J genes. VDJtools evaluated clonal expansion, Shannon diversity and CDR3 relatedness (CalcPairwiseDistances, ClusterSamples); CLCbio workbench built phylogenetic trees. Clones with at least 8 unique UMIs were defined as expanded, with this threshold being based on coefficient-of-variation modelling across technical triplicates. The raw public data were reprocessed by TCRdb itself: fastp quality trimming at Q25, MiXCR clonotype calling, in-frame beta chains only. Under each unique CDR3 protein, matching rows form one entry showing the most common genes and DNA. Clone size and V and J calls follow TCRdb, not the original study. Across this sample there are around 79,000 distinct CDR3 sequences, with 12% to 15% seen only once. Of the sample, 6.5% to 8% falls within the top ten clones.

The healthy controls were volunteers from a blood bank in Maryland, USA. Libraries from unsorted PBMCs were made from 2 million PBMCs kept in RNAlater at -80 degrees C until RNA extraction. Peripheral blood was subjected to Ficoll-Hypaque density gradient centrifugation to isolate PBMCs, which were then cryopreserved in liquid nitrogen. This clonotype was counted many times. Its antigen is not yet known. Base-call qualities are not available, and no considerably larger clone is one nucleotide away. The CDR3 contains 14 residues, cysteine and phenylalanine counted. Just CDR3 DNA is preserved here, 42 bases in frame from base 1. Taken from the germline V gene, the CDR1 and CDR2 loops are SGHRS and YFSETQ. From V the trimming removes 1 base and from J it removes 2 bases, while the gene matches leave 2 bases of the junction unaccounted for.

The chain joins TRBV5-1 to TRBJ2-7, with 8 bases in between that match TRBD2. Sequenced material: PBMCs. The TCR comes from a woman aged 45-65 years in good health. This receptor has the CDR3 CASSLTSGPYEQYF. The sequenced DNA is TGCGCCAGCAGCTTGACTAGCGGTCCCTACGAGCAGTACTTC.